The 4 T cell receptor beta chains in this list originate from one sample, sequenced in a study of T cell repertoires in cytomegalovirus infection. TCRdb itself ran the reads through MiXCR, one entry per CDR3 protein. The repertoire includes hundreds of thousands of distinct CDR3 sequences, about 40% of them detected once, and under 3% sits in the top ten. The specimen was PBMCs. The receptors derive from a human donor in good health (CMV status not recorded). Some clones in this sample may be carry-over from other donors' samples.

This clonotype was found a few times. This chain links TRBV11-1 with TRBJ2-5, with 12 bases that match TRBD2. V lost 5 bases, J lost 4 bases, and 8 bases stayed unmatched. The CDR3 is 16 residues long. CDR1 and CDR2 from the germline V gene are SGHAT and FQDESV (reference sequence). CDR3 loop: CASSGVLAGGRETQYF. In DNA form, the CDR3 reads TGTGCCAGCAGCGGAGTACTAGCGGGGGGCCGAGAGACCCAGTACTTC.

Concerning this clonotype itself: An end of the junction differs from the germline gene, which may be a read error. The chain couples TRBV27 to TRBJ1-1; D is uncertain. The germline V gene has CDR1 MNHEY and CDR2 SMNVEV (reference sequence). This CDR3 comprises 14 residues. This chain's CDR3 is CASSFTGRDTEDFF. The CDR3 region has the DNA TGTGCCAGCAGTTTTACGGGGAGGGATACTGAAGATTTCTTT.

In its sample, this clonotype was seen a few times. V gene TRBV24-1 combines with J gene TRBJ1-1; D remains ambiguous. V was shortened by 3 bases and J by 11 bases, with 15 bases between the two germline ends. The length of the CDR3 is 13 residues. The germline V gene encodes CDR1 KGHDR and CDR2 SFDVKD. CDR3 loop: CATSDPSLGRAFF. The CDR3 nucleotides are TGTGCCACCAGTGATCCGAGCCTCGGCAGGGCTTTCTTT.

In this sample, this clonotype turned up many times. This chain uses TRBV7-2 with TRBJ2-5, with a possible D match to TRBD1 (5 bases). CDR3 size: 15 residues. The germline CDR1 and CDR2 sequences are SGHTA and FQGNSA. The V and J ends lost 2 bases and 4 bases respectively, with 14 bases between them. In DNA, the CDR3 is TGTGCCAGCAGCTTACTTGACGGGCAGGGAGAGACCCAGTACTTC. Amino acid sequence: CASSLLDGQGETQYF.